These 2 T cell receptor beta chains share one sample of origin, sequenced in a study of blood T cells in healthy people across ages. Sample-barcoded 5' priming and a J-beta primer mix drove a second PCR of roughly 6 to 12 cycles. TCRdb used MiXCR to reprocess the 5' RACE reads, holding one entry per CDR3 protein. Of 450,000 to 650,000 distinct CDR3 sequences listed, approximately 25% were seen once; the top ten hold around 10%. These data were also reused for a study on T cells of mothers and their children.

The specimen was blood. Source of these receptors: a boy between 10 and 17 years old in good health.

This rearrangement joins TRBV27 to TRBJ1-2; 7 bases map to TRBD1. Germline CDR1 is MNHEY and CDR2 is SMNVEV (reference sequence). Trimming cost V 5 bases and J 6 bases; bases outside gene matches: 6. The CDR3 runs to 13 residues. The DNA of the CDR3 is TGTGCCAGCAGTGAGGGGGCGGGAGATGGCTACACCTTC. It is translated as CASSEGAGDGYTF.

The chain links TRBV6-6 to TRBJ2-4; the match to TRBD2 covers 16 bases. The trim removed 1 base at V and 9 bases at J, leaving 9 bases unmatched. This CDR3 has 18 amino acids. Germline CDR1 reads MNHNY; CDR2 reads SVGAGI (reference sequence). CDR3 sequence (DNA): TGTGCCAGCAGTTACTTGGGACTAGCGGGAGGGCTTAACGTCATTCAGTACTTC. Translation gives CASSYLGLAGGLNVIQYF.